This section outlines one TCR beta chain sequence together with its context. In the original analysis: Amplifying reference gene primers gave estimates of nucleated cell counts. Profiling relied on immunoSEQ multiplex PCR, and the TCRdb table lists in-frame clones only, not all of them. That table gives V, J and clone size, and the DNA gave D and trimming. The table records around 300,000 clones, 75% to 90% of them present only once. This sample is part of a study of blood T cell repertoires in COVID-19. Turning to the study itself: Acute and convalescent COVID-19 specimens originated in the United States, Italy and Spain.

The length of the CDR3 is 15 residues. The V end was cut by 6 bases, the J end by 3 bases, with 15 bases between. The germline V gene encodes CDR1 MNHEY and CDR2 SVGAGI. The chain links TRBV6-5 to TRBJ1-5, with D possibly matching TRBD1 (6 bases). The sample consisted of PBMCs or T cells enriched from blood (not recorded which). This receptor was taken from a woman between 50 and 59 years old who had recovered from COVID-19. CDR3 sequence reads: CASSPYWTANQPQHF. The CDR3 DNA reads TGTGCCAGCAGCCCCTACTGGACAGCCAATCAGCCCCAGCATTTT.